What follows describes a single T cell receptor (beta chain). This sample was included in a study of CDR3 diversity in severe acne. CDR1 and CDR2 (germline): DFQATT, SNEGSKA (reference sequence). V was clipped by 5 bases and J by 11 bases; unmatched bases: 11. The CDR3 is 13 amino acids. TCRdb independently ran MiXCR on the PCR reads; one entry per CDR3 protein. The data hold about 85,000 distinct CDR3 sequences, with about 52% observed a single time. The sample comprised blood. This TCR derives from a male donor in good health, serving as a control. The genes are TRBV20-1 and TRBJ1-4; TRBD1 agrees at 7 bases. The CDR3, as DNA: TGCAGTGCTCAGAGTTGGGGGACAGCTAAACTGTTTTTT. This sequence encodes CSAQSWGTAKLFF.